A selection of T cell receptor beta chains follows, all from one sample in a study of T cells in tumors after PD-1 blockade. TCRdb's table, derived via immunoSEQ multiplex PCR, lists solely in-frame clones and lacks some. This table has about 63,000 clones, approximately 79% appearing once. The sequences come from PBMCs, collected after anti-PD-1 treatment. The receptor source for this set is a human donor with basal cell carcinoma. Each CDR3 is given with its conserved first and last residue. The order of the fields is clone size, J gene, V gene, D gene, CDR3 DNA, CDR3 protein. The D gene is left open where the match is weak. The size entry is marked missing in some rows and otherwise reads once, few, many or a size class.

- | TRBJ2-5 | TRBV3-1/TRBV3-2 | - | TGTGCCAGCAGCCACAAGACCATCCAAGAGACCCAGTACTTC | CASSHKTIQETQYF
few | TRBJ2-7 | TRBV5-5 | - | TGTGCCAGCAGCCGCAGTATGGACGGAGCCTACGAGCAGTACTTC | CASSRSMDGAYEQYF
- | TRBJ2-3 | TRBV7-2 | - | TGTGCCAGCAGCTTAGACGGGACAGATACGCAGTATTTT | CASSLDGTDTQYF
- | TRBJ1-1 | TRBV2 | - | TGTGCCAGCAGTGCAGGGGATGCCACTGAAGCTTTCTTT | CASSAGDATEAFF
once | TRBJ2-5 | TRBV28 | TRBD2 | TGTGCCAGCAGTTTCCTCCTATCGGGGGGAGAGACCCAGTACTTC | CASSFLLSGGETQYF
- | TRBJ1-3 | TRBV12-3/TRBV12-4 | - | TGTGCCACCTCTGAGGGGCCTGGAAACACCATATATTTT | CATSEGPGNTIYF
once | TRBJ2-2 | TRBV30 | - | TGTGCCTGGAGTTTGGGGTCGTGGACCGGGGAGCTGTTTTTT | CAWSLGSWTGELFF
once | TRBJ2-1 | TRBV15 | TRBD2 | TGTGCCACCAGCAGAGAGCTAGCGGGGGAAAGCTCCTACAATGAGCAGTTCTTC | CATSRELAGESSYNEQFF
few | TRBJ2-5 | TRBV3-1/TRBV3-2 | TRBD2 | TGTGCCAGCAGCCTCTATGCGGGGGGCCAAGAGACCCAGTACTTC | CASSLYAGGQETQYF
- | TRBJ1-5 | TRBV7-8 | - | TGTGCCAGCAGCTTAGATGCACAGGGAATAAATCAGCCCCAGCATTTT | CASSLDAQGINQPQHF
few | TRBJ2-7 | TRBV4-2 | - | TGTGCCAGCAGCCCAGGAGGGGGGTACGAGCAGTACTTC | CASSPGGGYEQYF
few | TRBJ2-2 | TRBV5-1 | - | TGCGCCAGCAGCTTGGGTCTGGGAACCGGGGAGCTGTTTTTT | CASSLGLGTGELFF
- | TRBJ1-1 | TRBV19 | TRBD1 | TGTGCCAGTAGTCTCGAGAGCTACAGGGGCTCTGAAGCTTTCTTT | CASSLESYRGSEAFF
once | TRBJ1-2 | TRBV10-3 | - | TGTGCCATCAGTGAGTCGATGGGTTATGGCTACACCTTC | CAISESMGYGYTF
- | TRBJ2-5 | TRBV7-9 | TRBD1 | TGTGCCAGCAGCTTAATCCAGGGGGCTGGGACCCAGTACTTC | CASSLIQGAGTQYF
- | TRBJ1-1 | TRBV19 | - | TGTGCCAGTAGTCACCGGGTCGGGGGGACTGAAGCTTTCTTT | CASSHRVGGTEAFF
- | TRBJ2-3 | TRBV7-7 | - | TGTGCTAGCAGCTTAGGACTCTCAGAGGCGGATACGCAGTATTTT | CASSLGLSEADTQYF
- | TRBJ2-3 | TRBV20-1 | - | TGCAGTGCTAGAGTGGATACGCAGTATTTT | CSARVDTQYF
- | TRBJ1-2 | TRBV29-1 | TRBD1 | TGCAGCTCGATCGGGACAGGGCAATGGGGCTACACCTTC | CSSIGTGQWGYTF
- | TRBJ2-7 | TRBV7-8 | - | TGTGCCAGCAGCTTATCCTACGAGCAGTACTTC | CASSLSYEQYF
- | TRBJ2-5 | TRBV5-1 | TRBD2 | TGCGCCAGCAGCCCCCCGGGGGGGGAGACCCAGTACTTC | CASSPPGGETQYF
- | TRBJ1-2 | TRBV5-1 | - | TGCGCCAGCTCGCCGAGCGAACCCATAACGGGTGGCTACACCTTC | CASSPSEPITGGYTF
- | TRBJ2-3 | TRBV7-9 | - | TGTGCCAGCAGCTTCGCCCCGGCGGATACGCAGTATTTT | CASSFAPADTQYF
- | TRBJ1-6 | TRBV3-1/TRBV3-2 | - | TGTGCCAGCAGTCAGTCGACAGTCTATAATTCACCCCTCCACTTT | CASSQSTVYNSPLHF
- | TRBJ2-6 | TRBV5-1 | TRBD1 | TGCGCCAGCAGCCTCTCGGGACAGGGGATCGGTGGGGCCAACGTCCTGACTTTC | CASSLSGQGIGGANVLTF
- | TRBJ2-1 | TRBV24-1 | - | TGTGCCACCAGTGATTCCACCGAGGGTAGGGGTGAGCAGTTCTTC | CATSDSTEGRGEQFF
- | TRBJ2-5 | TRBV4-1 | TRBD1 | TGCGCCAGCAGTCCGGAGAGCCGGACAGGGGGAGGAGAGACCCAGTACTTC | CASSPESRTGGGETQYF
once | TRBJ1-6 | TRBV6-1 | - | TGTGCCAGCAGTGATTTCATGGTGAATTCACCCCTCCACTTT | CASSDFMVNSPLHF
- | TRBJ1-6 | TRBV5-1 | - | TGCGCCAGCAGCTTGGCAGGGAAGGGGAGCTCCTATAATTCACCCCTCCACTTT | CASSLAGKGSSYNSPLHF
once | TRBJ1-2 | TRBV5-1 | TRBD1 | TGCGCCAGCAGCTTGGCGGGACAGGGGGGGAATGGCTACACCTTC | CASSLAGQGGNGYTF
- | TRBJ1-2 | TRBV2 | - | TGTGCCAGCACTGAAACCGGGACACTCTATGGCTACACCTTC | CASTETGTLYGYTF
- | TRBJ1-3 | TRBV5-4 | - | TGTGCCAGCAGCTTGGATGGGGTTCGCTCTGGAAACACCATATATTTT | CASSLDGVRSGNTIYF
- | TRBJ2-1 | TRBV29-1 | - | TGCAGCGTCAAGGGGACGGTTGAGCAGTTCTTC | CSVKGTVEQFF
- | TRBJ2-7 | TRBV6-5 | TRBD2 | TGTGCCAGCAGTATGACTAGCGGAACCTACGAGCAGTACTTC | CASSMTSGTYEQYF
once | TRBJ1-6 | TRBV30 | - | TGTGCCTGGAGTGTACCGGTCCCAGGGATTAATTCACCCCTCCACTTT | CAWSVPVPGINSPLHF
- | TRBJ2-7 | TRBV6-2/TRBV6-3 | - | TGTGCCAGCAGTTACGGGACGGAGCAGTACTTC | CASSYGTEQYF
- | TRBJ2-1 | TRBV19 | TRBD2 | TGTGCCAGTAGTGCCGGGACTAGAGGACTGGTCTATGAAGACAATGAGCAGTTCTTC | CASSAGTRGLVYEDNEQFF
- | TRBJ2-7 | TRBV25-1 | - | TGTGCCAGCAGTGAATATTCGCCGCTCGGAGGAGAGCAGTACTTC | CASSEYSPLGGEQYF
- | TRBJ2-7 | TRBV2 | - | TGTGCCAGCAGTGAAGACGCCAGGGGCGGCGAGCAGTACTTC | CASSEDARGGEQYF
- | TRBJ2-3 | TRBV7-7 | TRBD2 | TGTGCCAGCAGCTTAGGCGGGGGGGGCACAGATACGCAGTATTTT | CASSLGGGGTDTQYF
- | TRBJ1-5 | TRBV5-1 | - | TGCGCCAGCAGCTTGGTGGGACCGCCGAGCAATCAGCCCCAGCATTTT | CASSLVGPPSNQPQHF
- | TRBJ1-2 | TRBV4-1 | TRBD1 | TGCGCCAGCAGCCAAGTGGGGACAGGGAACTATGGCTACACCTTC | CASSQVGTGNYGYTF
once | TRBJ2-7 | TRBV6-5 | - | TGTGCCAGCAGTTACCGGCGGGAAATTGGGACGGAGCAGTACTTC | CASSYRREIGTEQYF
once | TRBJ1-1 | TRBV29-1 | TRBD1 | TGCAGCGTTGAAATGGCAGGGGGGGGGACTGAAGCTTTCTTT | CSVEMAGGGTEAFF
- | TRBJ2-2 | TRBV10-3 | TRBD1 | TGTGCCATCAGTGAGCCGACAGGGGGTTTGCGAAAAACCGGGGAGCTGTTTTTT | CAISEPTGGLRKTGELFF
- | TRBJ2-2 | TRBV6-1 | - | TGTGCCAGCAGCCAGCCGGAGGGGAAGGAGCTGTTTTTT | CASSQPEGKELFF